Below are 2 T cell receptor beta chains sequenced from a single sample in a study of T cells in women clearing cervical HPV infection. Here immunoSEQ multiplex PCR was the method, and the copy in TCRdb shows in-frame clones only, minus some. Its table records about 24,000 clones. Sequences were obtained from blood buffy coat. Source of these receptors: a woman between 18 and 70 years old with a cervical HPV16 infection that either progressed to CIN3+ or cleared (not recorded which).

CDR3 residues: CASSERNRGRLNEQFF. The sequenced CDR3 bases are TGCGCCAGCAGTGAGCGGAACAGGGGGCGTCTCAATGAG. J is TRBJ2-1 and V is TRBV10-2, with TRBD1 matching 9 bases. The read comes to an end 3 residues before the CDR3 does, leaving the germline J gene to fill in the end. The length of the CDR3 is 16 residues. The germline CDR1 and CDR2 sequences are WSHSY and SAAADI. J gave up 6 bases and V 2 bases, and 8 bases lay outside the gene matches.

This CDR3 is CASSYRGGEETQYF. Incomplete CDR3 DNA: TGTGCCAGCAGCTACCGGGGGGGCGAGGAGACG. The rearrangement joins TRBV7-9 to TRBJ2-3; TRBD2 matches at 8 bases. The read halts 3 residues ahead of the CDR3 end, with the missing end drawn from the germline J gene. The CDR3 has 14 amino acids. Germline V gene data show CDR1 as SEHNR and CDR2 as FQNEAQ (reference sequence).